The 8 T cell receptor beta chains below were found in one sample sequenced in a study of cytomegalovirus exposure and HLA in healthy donors. The PCR used 60 Vbeta and 13 Jbeta primers. Sequenced by immunoSEQ multiplex PCR; TCRdb stores in-frame clones only, minus some. The data contain some 110,000 clones, about 86% of them singletons. Sequenced: PBMCs. The receptors shown here come from a woman in her 30s in good health and CMV-seronegative.

The chain is built from TRBV6-1 and TRBJ1-2; 9 nucleotides match TRBD1. This CDR3 contains 14 residues. The junction had 7 bases not matched to a gene; V was cut back by 4 bases and J by 7 bases. In germline, CDR1 is MNHNS, CDR2 SASEGT. Here the CDR3 reads CASSVDRGAPGYTF. CDR3 nucleotide sequence: TGTGCCAGCAGTGTAGACAGGGGGGCACCTGGCTACACCTTC.

The table lists this clone with a few counts. This chain uses TRBV27 with TRBJ1-5; tentatively, D is TRBD1 (5 bases). This CDR3 is built from 13 residues. V was cut by 6 bases and J by 2 bases, with 8 bases left in between. CDR1 is MNHEY, CDR2 SMNVEV, per germline (reference sequence). Here the CDR3 DNA reads TGTGCCAGCAGAGTAGGGGGCAATCAGCCCCAGCATTTT. It translates to CASRVGGNQPQHF.

J is TRBJ2-1 and V is TRBV19; D might be TRBD1 (5 bases). Germline V gene sequence: CDR1 LNHDA, CDR2 SQIVND (reference sequence). The CDR3 extends over 11 amino acids. The V end lost 2 bases, the J end lost 13 bases, and 9 bases lay between the germline ends. CDR3 amino acids: CASSIQGGQFF. In DNA, the CDR3 is TGTGCCAGTAGTATACAGGGTGGACAGTTCTTC.

The CDR3 coding sequence is TGTGCCAGCAGCGTATCTTCTAACACTGAAGCTTTCTTT. Translated, it gives CASSVSSNTEAFF. The rearrangement uses TRBV9 and TRBJ1-1; D gene uncertain. Germline assignment: CDR1 SGDLS and CDR2 YYNGEE. V was trimmed by 1 base and J by 2 bases, leaving 6 bases between them. This CDR3 spans 13 amino acids. The complete variable domain, with remaining parts taken from reference TRBV9 and TRBJ1-1, reads DSGVTQTPKHLITATGQRVTLRCSPRSGDLSVYWYQQSLDQGLQFLIQYYNGEERAKGNILERFSAQQFPDLHSELNLSSLELGDSALYFCASSVSSNTEAFFGQGTRLTVV.

This sequence joins TRBV11-2 and TRBJ2-7; D is possibly TRBD2 (7 bases). V lost 2 bases to trimming and J lost 2 bases, with 22 bases between them. Germline V CDR1 and CDR2: SGHAT, FQNNGV. CDR3 length equals 18 residues. CDR3 loop: CASSLSPLTGSGAYEQYF. The DNA of the CDR3 is TGTGCCAGCAGCTTAAGCCCCCTTACAGGGAGCGGGGCCTACGAGCAGTACTTC.

CDR3 DNA: TGTGCCAGCAGTCATACGTTAGCGGGATCTCCTTTCAATGAGCAGTTCTTC. Translated, it gives CASSHTLAGSPFNEQFF. This chain links TRBV25-1 with TRBJ2-1; TRBD2 agrees at 8 bases. V lost 5 bases and J lost 6; bases outside the gene matches: 15. This CDR3 is 17 amino acids long. CDR1 is MGHDK and CDR2 is SYGVNS in the germline V gene.

This clone came up a few times. The V call is TRBV4-2, the J call TRBJ2-2; D perhaps matches TRBD1 (5 bases). V lost 3 bases to trimming and J lost 4 bases, with 12 bases between them. Per germline, CDR1 LGHNA and CDR2 YNFKEQ. The CDR3 is 15 amino acids. The CDR3 is CASSQSQGGTGELFF. The CDR3 DNA sequence: TGTGCCAGCAGCCAGAGCCAGGGTGGCACCGGGGAGCTGTTTTTT.

The chain recombines TRBV27 with TRBJ2-3; 9 bases match TRBD2. Germline V gives CDR1 MNHEY, CDR2 SMNVEV (reference sequence). J lost 5 bases, V lost 6 bases, and 9 bases had no gene match. The CDR3 covers 15 residues. The DNA for the CDR3 is TGTGCCAGCAGGCCAGCGGGGGGCGGGGTAGATACGCAGTATTTT. Translation: CASRPAGGGVDTQYF.